This passage covers 25 T cell receptor beta chains from one sample sequenced in a study of early T cells in non-severe SARS-CoV-2 infection. TCRdb recomputed calls from the 5' RACE reads with MiXCR, one row per CDR3 protein. The table has approximately 70,000 distinct CDR3 sequences, roughly 10% seen once. Material: whole blood, obtained at baseline. The source is an adult who was a healthcare worker with PCR-confirmed SARS-CoV-2 infection or an uninfected control (not recorded which).

The V gene is TRBV5-1, the J gene TRBJ1-1; a possible D gene is TRBD1 (6 bases). Trimming pared 0 bases from V and 1 base from J, leaving 7 bases between. The CDR3 is 14 amino acids. Germline V CDR1 and CDR2: SGHRS, YFSETQ. CDR3 bases: TGCGCCAGCAGCTTGGCGACAGGGAACACTGAAGCTTTCTTT. It encodes CASSLATGNTEAFF.

This clonotype has only a few counts. The chain's CDR3 is CASSLAPGKGTGELFF. DNA of the CDR3: TGCGCCAGCAGCTTGGCCCCAGGGAAGGGAACCGGGGAGCTGTTTTTT. The V and J genes are TRBV5-1 and TRBJ2-2; maybe TRBD1 (5 bases). Trimming took off 0 bases at V and 5 bases at J, with 14 bases between the two ends. The CDR3 has 16 residues. Germline CDR1 is SGHRS and CDR2 is YFSETQ.

This clonotype was recorded a few times. This chain links TRBV5-4 with TRBJ2-1; perhaps TRBD2 as D (6 bases). Germline V CDR1 and CDR2: SGHNT, YYREEE (reference sequence). The CDR3 extends over 14 amino acids. Trimming stripped 4 bases from V and 0 bases from J, with 8 bases between. Here the CDR3 DNA reads TGTGCCAGCAGCGGAGGGTACTCCTACAATGAGCAGTTCTTC. It encodes CASSGGYSYNEQFF.

This clonotype was recorded at least ten times. V and J are TRBV10-3 and TRBJ1-5; D perhaps matches TRBD1 (5 bases). Trimming removed 10 bases at V and 3 bases at J, with 13 bases between. The germline gives CDR1 ENHRY, CDR2 SYGVKD. This CDR3 comprises 13 residues. CDR3 nucleotide sequence: TGTGCCACCACCTCAGGGCTCAATCAGCCCCAGCATTTT. Translating gives CATTSGLNQPQHF.

This clonotype was seen a few times. The V gene is TRBV7-9, the J gene TRBJ2-7, with 7 positions matching TRBD2. Germline assignment: CDR1 SEHNR and CDR2 FQNEAQ (reference sequence). The CDR3 has 15 amino acids. J was trimmed by 0 bases and V by 5 bases; bases with no gene match: 7. The CDR3 protein is CASSPPGGNSYEQYF. CDR3 nucleotides: TGTGCCAGCAGCCCCCCGGGGGGAAACTCCTACGAGCAGTACTTC.

The genes are TRBV12-3 or TRBV12-4 and TRBJ2-1; 9 nucleotides match TRBD2. This CDR3 region has 15 residues. V lost 1 base and J lost 9; bases outside the gene matches: 7. The CDR3: CASSLGAGGPFEQFF. The CDR3 nucleotides read TGTGCCAGCAGTTTAGGGGCGGGAGGGCCATTTGAGCAGTTCTTC.

This clonotype was seen only a few times. The rearrangement links TRBV12-5 to TRBJ2-1; 7 nucleotides line up with TRBD2. V was clipped by 3 bases and J by 5 bases; unmatched bases: 7. The V gene's germline CDR1 is LGHNT and CDR2 FRNRAP. There are 15 residues in the CDR3. Here the CDR3 DNA reads TGTGCTAGTGGTTTTGGGCGGGAGACTCACAATGAGCAGTTCTTC. Its translation: CASGFGRETHNEQFF.

The V and J genes are TRBV12-3 or TRBV12-4 and TRBJ1-1; TRBD1 agrees at 8 bases. This CDR3 spans 13 amino acids. V gave up 10 bases and J gave up 4 bases; unmatched junction bases: 8. The CDR3 sequence is CATKTGATTEAFF. The CDR3 DNA follows: TGTGCCACTAAGACAGGGGCGACCACTGAAGCTTTCTTT.

The chain recombines TRBV20-1 with TRBJ1-6; TRBD1 is a possible D gene (6 bases). This CDR3 contains 14 residues. V was cut by 6 bases and J by 8 bases, with 17 bases left in between. Germline loops: CDR1 DFQATT, CDR2 SNEGSKA (reference sequence). The CDR3 DNA follows: TGCAGTGCCATCACTCAGGGGAACGATTCACCCCTCCACTTT. This sequence encodes CSAITQGNDSPLHF.

This clonotype came up many times. The V gene is TRBV19, the J gene TRBJ2-1; D not certain. The CDR3 contains 12 residues. V was shortened by 3 bases and J by 10 bases, with 10 bases between the two germline ends. From germline, CDR1 is LNHDA and CDR2 SQIVND (reference sequence). The CDR3 DNA reads TGTGCCAGTAGTATTAATCTCCCGGAGCAGTTCTTC. As protein: CASSINLPEQFF.

This clonotype has a count of ten or more. The chain links TRBV5-4 to TRBJ2-2, with D possibly being TRBD2 (5 bases). V lost 3 bases and J lost 5, with 17 bases in between. The CDR3 contains 16 residues. CDR1 SGHNT and CDR2 YYREEE come from the germline V gene (reference sequence). The CDR3 DNA reads TGTGCCAGCAGCTCCGACGTGGGAGAGGCGACCGGGGAGCTGTTTTTT. The encoded protein is CASSSDVGEATGELFF.

This clonotype was counted at least ten times. The chain uses TRBV6-1 and TRBJ2-7; 8 positions agree with TRBD1. Trimming at V came to 5 bases and at J to 6 bases, leaving 6 bases not matched to a gene. The CDR3 runs 13 residues. CDR1 and CDR2 from the germline V gene are MNHNS and SASEGT. The DNA for the CDR3 is TGTGCCAGCAGTCTCAGACAGGGGTTCGAGCAGTACTTC. It codes for CASSLRQGFEQYF.

This clonotype was found many times. V is TRBV29-1 and J is TRBJ1-2; 10 bases agree with TRBD1. This CDR3 is built from 14 residues. After removal of 0 bases from V and 5 bases from J, the junction contained 3 bases not matched to a gene. The germline CDR1 and CDR2 sequences are SQVTM and ANQGSEA. This CDR3 is CSVEEGTGVYGYTF. The CDR3 region has the DNA TGCAGCGTTGAAGAGGGGACAGGGGTATATGGCTACACCTTC.

This chain joins TRBV2 and TRBJ1-1, with no clear D. With 9 bases removed from V and 10 bases from J, the gap between germline ends came to 15 bases. CDR3 length equals 11 residues. The V gene's germline CDR1 is SNHLY and CDR2 FYNNEI. In DNA, the CDR3 is TGTGCCAGTATCTACGCCCAGAGAGCTTTCTTT. This translates into CASIYAQRAFF.

This clonotype was counted ten times or more. V and J are TRBV30 and TRBJ2-5; the D gene is possibly TRBD1 (6 bases). Germline V gene sequence: CDR1 GTSNPN, CDR2 SVGIG (reference sequence). The V end was cut by 1 base, the J end by 2 bases, with 8 bases between. This CDR3 has 13 residues. Written as DNA, the CDR3 is TGTGCCTGGAGTGAAGGACAGCAAGAGACCCAGTACTTC. As protein: CAWSEGQQETQYF.

This clonotype was observed many times. This chain links TRBV5-5 with TRBJ2-1; 9 bases match TRBD2. From germline, CDR1 is SGHKS and CDR2 YYEKEE (reference sequence). There are 12 residues in the CDR3. The V gene end was trimmed by 4 bases and the J gene end by 13 bases; junction bases not matched to a gene: 6. In nucleotides, the CDR3 is TGTGCCAGCAGCAACCCGACTAGCGGACAGTTCTTC. Residues: CASSNPTSGQFF.

This clonotype was counted at least ten times. This sequence joins TRBV7-9 and TRBJ1-2; D is unclear. There are 13 residues in the CDR3. The germline CDR1 and CDR2 sequences are SEHNR and FQNEAQ (reference sequence). The V gene lost 5 bases and the J gene lost 5 bases, with 12 bases spanning the gap. In DNA, the CDR3 is TGTGCCAGCAGCCTCCAGGAACAATATGGCTACACCTTC. Protein sequence: CASSLQEQYGYTF.

In this sample, this clonotype turned up a few times. The chain carries TRBV6-2 or TRBV6-3 and TRBJ2-4, with D perhaps given as TRBD1 or TRBD2 (5 bases each). The CDR3 totals 17 residues. CDR1 and CDR2 (germline): MNHEY, SVGEGT. The V end was cut by 0 bases, the J end by 4 bases, with 16 bases between. The chain's CDR3 is CASSYSRDQVGKNIQYF. The CDR3 nucleotides read TGTGCCAGCAGTTACTCGAGGGACCAAGTGGGGAAAAACATTCAGTACTTC.

A few counts support this clonotype. V gene TRBV30 combines with J gene TRBJ2-7; D gene ambiguous. V lost 0 bases and J lost 2, with 17 bases in between. Germline values: CDR1 GTSNPN, CDR2 SVGIG (reference sequence). This CDR3 spans 16 amino acids. CDR3 amino acids: CAWSVPWASRAYEQYF. The CDR3 DNA is TGTGCCTGGAGTGTACCGTGGGCCAGCCGGGCCTACGAGCAGTACTTC.

This clonotype was observed a few times. The chain recombines TRBV9 with TRBJ2-7; D unresolved. V lost 0 bases, J lost 2 bases, and 9 bases lay in between. This CDR3 contains 14 residues. The germline gives CDR1 SGDLS, CDR2 YYNGEE. The CDR3 region is CASSVGVQPYEQYF. The DNA for the CDR3 is TGTGCCAGCAGCGTAGGGGTTCAACCCTACGAGCAGTACTTC.

This rearrangement joins TRBV12-3 or TRBV12-4 to TRBJ2-6, with D unresolved. This CDR3 comprises 13 residues. The V gene lost 6 bases and the J gene lost 4 bases, with 7 bases spanning the gap. The CDR3, as DNA: TGTGCCAGCAGGGTAGGAGGGGCCAACGTCCTGACTTTC. Translated, it gives CASRVGGANVLTF.

This clonotype has ten or more counts. The chain couples TRBV9 to TRBJ1-6; D gene uncertain. V was cut by 1 base and J by 5 bases, with 4 bases left in between. This CDR3 has 13 amino acids. Germline V gene data show CDR1 as SGDLS and CDR2 as YYNGEE. This CDR3 is CASSVLDNSPLHF. The CDR3 DNA reads TGTGCCAGCAGCGTACTAGATAATTCACCCCTCCACTTT.

The genes are TRBV11-2 and TRBJ2-1; 8 nucleotides agree with TRBD2. V lost 6 bases and J lost 8; bases outside the gene matches: 12. From germline, CDR1 is SGHAT and CDR2 FQNNGV. The length of the CDR3 is 15 residues. The DNA of the CDR3 is TGTGCCAGCAGTTTTAGGGTAGCGGGGTCGGATGAGCAGTTCTTC. Encoded protein: CASSFRVAGSDEQFF.

This clonotype has a count of ten or more. V usage is TRBV6-6 and J usage is TRBJ2-1; D is uncertain. The V gene lost 7 bases and the J gene lost 7 bases, with 8 bases spanning the gap. Germline CDR1 and CDR2: MNHNY and SVGAGI (reference sequence). CDR3 size: 11 residues. CDR3 amino acids: CASKAGNEQFF. The CDR3 DNA reads as TGTGCCAGCAAGGCCGGGAATGAGCAGTTCTTC.

The gene calls are TRBV29-1 and TRBJ2-1; 7 positions agree with TRBD1. CDR3 length: 11 amino acids. Germline trimming cut 7 bases from V and 8 bases from J; bases unmatched to any gene: 5. Germline V gene lookup returns CDR1 SQVTM and CDR2 ANQGSEA. CDR3 DNA: TGCAGCGGGCGACAGGGCCATGAGCAGTTCTTC. Translation: CSGRQGHEQFF.